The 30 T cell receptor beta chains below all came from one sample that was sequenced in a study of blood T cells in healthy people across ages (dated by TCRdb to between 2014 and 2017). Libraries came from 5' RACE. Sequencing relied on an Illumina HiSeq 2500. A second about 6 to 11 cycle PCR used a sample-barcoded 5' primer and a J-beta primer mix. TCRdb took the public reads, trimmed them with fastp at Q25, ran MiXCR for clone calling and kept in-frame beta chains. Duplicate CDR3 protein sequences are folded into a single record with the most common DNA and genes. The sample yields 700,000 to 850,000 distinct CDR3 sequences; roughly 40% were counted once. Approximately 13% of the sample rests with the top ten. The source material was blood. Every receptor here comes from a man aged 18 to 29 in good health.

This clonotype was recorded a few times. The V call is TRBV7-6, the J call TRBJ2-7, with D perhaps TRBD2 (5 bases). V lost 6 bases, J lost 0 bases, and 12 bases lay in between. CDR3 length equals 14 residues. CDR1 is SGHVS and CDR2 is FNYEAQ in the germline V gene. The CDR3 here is CASREEAASYEQYF. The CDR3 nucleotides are TGTGCCAGCAGGGAGGAGGCGGCCTCCTACGAGCAGTACTTC.

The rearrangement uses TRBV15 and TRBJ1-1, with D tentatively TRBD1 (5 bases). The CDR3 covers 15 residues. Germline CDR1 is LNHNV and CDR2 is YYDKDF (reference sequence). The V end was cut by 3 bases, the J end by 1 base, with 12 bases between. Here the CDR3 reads CATSSLWGRNTEAFF. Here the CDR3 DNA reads TGTGCCACCAGCAGTCTATGGGGGAGGAACACTGAAGCTTTCTTT.

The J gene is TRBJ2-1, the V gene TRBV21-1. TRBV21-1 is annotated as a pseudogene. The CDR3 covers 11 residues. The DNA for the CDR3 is TGTGCCAGCAGCAAGAGAGGTGAGCAGTTCTTC. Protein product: CASSKRGEQFF.

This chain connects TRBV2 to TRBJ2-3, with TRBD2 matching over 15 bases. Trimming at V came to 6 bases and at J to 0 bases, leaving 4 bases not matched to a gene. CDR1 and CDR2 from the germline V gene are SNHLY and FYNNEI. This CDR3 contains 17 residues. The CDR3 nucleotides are TGTGCCAGCAGCCTCGGGACTAGCGGGGGGAGCACAGATACGCAGTATTTT. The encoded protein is CASSLGTSGGSTDTQYF.

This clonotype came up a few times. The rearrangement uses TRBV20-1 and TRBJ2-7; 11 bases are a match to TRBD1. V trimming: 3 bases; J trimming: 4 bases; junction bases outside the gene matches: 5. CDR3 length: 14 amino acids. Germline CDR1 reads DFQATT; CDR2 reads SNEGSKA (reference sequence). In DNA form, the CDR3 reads TGCAGTGCTAGGCGGGACAGGGGGTATTACGAGCAGTACTTC. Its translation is CSARRDRGYYEQYF.

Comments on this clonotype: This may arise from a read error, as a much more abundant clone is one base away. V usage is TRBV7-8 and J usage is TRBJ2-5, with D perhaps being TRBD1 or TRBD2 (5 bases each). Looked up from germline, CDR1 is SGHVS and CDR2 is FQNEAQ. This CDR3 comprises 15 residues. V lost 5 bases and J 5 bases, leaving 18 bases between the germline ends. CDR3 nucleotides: TGTGCCAGCAGCGGATACGGGGCCCAAGGCGAGACCCAGTACTTC. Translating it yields CASSGYGAQGETQYF. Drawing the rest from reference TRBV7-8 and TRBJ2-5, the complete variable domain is GAGVSQSPRYKVAKRGQDVALRCDPISGHVSLFWYQQALGQGPEFLTYFQNEAQLDKSGLPSDRFFAERPEGSVSTLKIQRTQQEDSAVYLCASSGYGAQGETQYFGPGTRLLVL.

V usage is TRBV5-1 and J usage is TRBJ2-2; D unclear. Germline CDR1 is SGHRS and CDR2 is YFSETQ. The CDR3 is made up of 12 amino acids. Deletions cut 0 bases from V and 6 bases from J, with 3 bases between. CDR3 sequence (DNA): TGCGCCAGCAGCTTGGAGGCCGGGGAGCTGTTTTTT. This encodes CASSLEAGELFF. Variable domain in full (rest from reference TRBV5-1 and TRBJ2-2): KAGVTQTPRYLIKTRGQQVTLSCSPISGHRSVSWYQQTPGQGLQFLFEYFSETQRNKGNFPGRFSGRQFSNSRSEMNVSTLELGDSALYLCASSLEAGELFFGEGSRLTVL.

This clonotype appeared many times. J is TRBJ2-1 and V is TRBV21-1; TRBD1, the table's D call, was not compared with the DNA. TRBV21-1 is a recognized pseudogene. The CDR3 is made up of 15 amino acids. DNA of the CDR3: TGTGCCAGCAGCAAAGTGGGGGGGCGAAGGAATGAGCAGTTCTTC. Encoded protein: CASSKVGGRRNEQFF.

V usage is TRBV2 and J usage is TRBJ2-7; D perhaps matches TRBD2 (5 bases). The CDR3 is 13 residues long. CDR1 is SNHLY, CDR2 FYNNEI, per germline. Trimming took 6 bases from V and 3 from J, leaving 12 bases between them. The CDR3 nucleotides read TGTGCCAGCAGCCAGAGGGTCATCTACGAGCAGTACTTC. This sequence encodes CASSQRVIYEQYF.

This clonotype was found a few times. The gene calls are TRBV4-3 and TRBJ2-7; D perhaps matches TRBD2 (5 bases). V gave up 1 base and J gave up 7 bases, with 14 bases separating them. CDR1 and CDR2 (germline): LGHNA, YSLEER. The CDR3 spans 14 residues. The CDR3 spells CASSQGRRGDEQYF. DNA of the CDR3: TGCGCCAGCAGCCAAGGTAGACGGGGAGATGAGCAGTACTTC.

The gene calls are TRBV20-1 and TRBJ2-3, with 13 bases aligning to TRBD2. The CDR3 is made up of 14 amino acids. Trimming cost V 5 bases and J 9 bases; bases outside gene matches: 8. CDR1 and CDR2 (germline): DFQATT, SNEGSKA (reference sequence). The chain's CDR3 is CSALPTSGGPTQYF. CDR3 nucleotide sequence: TGCAGTGCTCTCCCGACTAGCGGGGGGCCAACGCAGTATTTT.

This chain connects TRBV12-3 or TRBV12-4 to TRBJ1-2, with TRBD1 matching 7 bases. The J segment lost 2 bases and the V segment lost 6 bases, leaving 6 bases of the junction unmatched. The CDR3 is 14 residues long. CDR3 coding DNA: TGTGCCAGCAGACCCAGGGGGGTCAACTATGGCTACACCTTC. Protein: CASRPRGVNYGYTF.

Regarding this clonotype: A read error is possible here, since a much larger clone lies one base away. CDR3 nucleotide sequence: TGTGCCATCTCGACAGGGGGTGATGAGCAGTACTTC. Translation gives CAISTGGDEQYF. The V gene is TRBV10-3, the J gene TRBJ2-4, with 9 nucleotides matching TRBD1. The germline gives CDR1 ENHRY, CDR2 SYGVKD. J lost 13 bases, V lost 8 bases, and 9 bases had no gene match. The CDR3 extends over 12 amino acids.

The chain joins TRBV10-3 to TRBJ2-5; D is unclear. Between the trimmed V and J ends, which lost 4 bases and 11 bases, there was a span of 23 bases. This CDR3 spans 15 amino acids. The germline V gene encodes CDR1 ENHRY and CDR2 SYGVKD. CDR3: CAISGGQAPYNEQYF. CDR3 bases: TGTGCCATCAGTGGTGGTCAGGCCCCTTACAATGAGCAGTACTTC.

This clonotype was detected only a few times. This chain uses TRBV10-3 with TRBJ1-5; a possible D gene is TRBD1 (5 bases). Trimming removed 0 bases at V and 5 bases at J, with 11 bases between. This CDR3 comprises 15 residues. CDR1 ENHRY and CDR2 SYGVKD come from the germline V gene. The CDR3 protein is CAISESQERYQPQHF. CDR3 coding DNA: TGTGCCATCAGTGAGTCACAGGAACGCTATCAGCCCCAGCATTTT.

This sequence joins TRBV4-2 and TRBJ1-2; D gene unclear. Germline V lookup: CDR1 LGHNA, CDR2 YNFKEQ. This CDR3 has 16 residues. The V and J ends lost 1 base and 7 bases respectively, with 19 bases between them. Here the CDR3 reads CASSQGASTRVSGYTF. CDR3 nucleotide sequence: TGTGCCAGCAGCCAAGGCGCGTCGACCCGGGTTAGTGGCTACACCTTC.

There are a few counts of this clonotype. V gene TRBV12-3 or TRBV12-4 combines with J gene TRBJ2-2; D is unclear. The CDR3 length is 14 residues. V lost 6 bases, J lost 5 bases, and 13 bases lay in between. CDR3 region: CASRASAGTGELFF. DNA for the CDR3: TGTGCCAGCAGGGCCAGCGCCGGGACCGGGGAGCTGTTTTTT.

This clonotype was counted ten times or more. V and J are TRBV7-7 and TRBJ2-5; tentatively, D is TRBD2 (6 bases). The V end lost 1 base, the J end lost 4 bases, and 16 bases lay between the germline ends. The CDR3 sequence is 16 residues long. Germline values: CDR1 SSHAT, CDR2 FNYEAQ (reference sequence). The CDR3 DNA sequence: TGTGCCAGCAGCTTAGGAGAGACTAGACTGGCAGAGACCCAGTACTTC. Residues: CASSLGETRLAETQYF.

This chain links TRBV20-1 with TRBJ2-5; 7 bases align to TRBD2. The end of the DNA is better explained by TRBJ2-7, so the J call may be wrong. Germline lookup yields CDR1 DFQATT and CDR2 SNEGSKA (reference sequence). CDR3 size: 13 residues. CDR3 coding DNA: TGCAGTGCTAGGCGGGAGATAAAGAACGAGCAGTACTTC. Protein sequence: CSARREIKNEQYF.

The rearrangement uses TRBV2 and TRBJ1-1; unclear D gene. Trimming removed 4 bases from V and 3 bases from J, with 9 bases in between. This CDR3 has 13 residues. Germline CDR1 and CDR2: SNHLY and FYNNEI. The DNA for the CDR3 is TGTGCCAGCAGTGTAGTCCAGGACACTGAAGCTTTCTTT. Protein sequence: CASSVVQDTEAFF.

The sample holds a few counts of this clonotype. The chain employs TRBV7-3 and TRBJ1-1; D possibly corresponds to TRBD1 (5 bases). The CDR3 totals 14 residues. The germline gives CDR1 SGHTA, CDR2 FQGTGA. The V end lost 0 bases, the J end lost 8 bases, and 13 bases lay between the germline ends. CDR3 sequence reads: CASSLTLGVGEAFF. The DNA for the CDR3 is TGTGCCAGCAGCTTAACGTTAGGGGTGGGGGAAGCTTTCTTT.

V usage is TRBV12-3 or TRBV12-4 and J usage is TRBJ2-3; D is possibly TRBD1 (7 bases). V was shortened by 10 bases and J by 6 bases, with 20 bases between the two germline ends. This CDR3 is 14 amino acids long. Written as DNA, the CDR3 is TGTGCCACTAGACCATCAGGGGGGCGTGATACGCAGTATTTT. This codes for CATRPSGGRDTQYF.

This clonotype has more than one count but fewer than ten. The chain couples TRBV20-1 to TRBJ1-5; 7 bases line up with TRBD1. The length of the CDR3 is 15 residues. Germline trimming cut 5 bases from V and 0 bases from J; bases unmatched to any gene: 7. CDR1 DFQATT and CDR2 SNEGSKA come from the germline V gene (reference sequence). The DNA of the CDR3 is TGCAGTGCTTCCGAGACAGGGTATAGCAATCAGCCCCAGCATTTT. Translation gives CSASETGYSNQPQHF.

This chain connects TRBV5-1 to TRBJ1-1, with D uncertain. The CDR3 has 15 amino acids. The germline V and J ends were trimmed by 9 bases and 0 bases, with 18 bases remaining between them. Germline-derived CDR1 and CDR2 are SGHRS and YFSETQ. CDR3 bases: TGCGCCATCGGGTGTAAAGGGCTCATGAACACTGAAGCTTTCTTT. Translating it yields CAIGCKGLMNTEAFF.

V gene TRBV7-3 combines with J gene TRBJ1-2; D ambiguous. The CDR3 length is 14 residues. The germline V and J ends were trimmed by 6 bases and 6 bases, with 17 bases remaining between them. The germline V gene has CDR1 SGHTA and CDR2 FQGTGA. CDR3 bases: TGTGCCAGCAGTTTTCGCCAGACCTCCAATGGCTACACCTTC. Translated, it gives CASSFRQTSNGYTF.

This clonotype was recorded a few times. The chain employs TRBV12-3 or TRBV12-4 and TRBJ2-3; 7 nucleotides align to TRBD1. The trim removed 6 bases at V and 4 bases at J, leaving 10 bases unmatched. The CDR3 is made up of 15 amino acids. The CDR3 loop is CASSRSVTGADTQYF. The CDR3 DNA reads TGTGCCAGCAGCCGCTCCGTTACAGGGGCAGATACGCAGTATTTT.

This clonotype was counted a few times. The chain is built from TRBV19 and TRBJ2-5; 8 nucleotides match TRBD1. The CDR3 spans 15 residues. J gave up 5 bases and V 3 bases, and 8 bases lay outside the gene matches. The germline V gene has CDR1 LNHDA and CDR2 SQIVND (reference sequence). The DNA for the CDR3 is TGTGCCAGTAGTATGTGGAGACAGGGGCGGGAGACCCAGTACTTC. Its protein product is CASSMWRQGRETQYF.

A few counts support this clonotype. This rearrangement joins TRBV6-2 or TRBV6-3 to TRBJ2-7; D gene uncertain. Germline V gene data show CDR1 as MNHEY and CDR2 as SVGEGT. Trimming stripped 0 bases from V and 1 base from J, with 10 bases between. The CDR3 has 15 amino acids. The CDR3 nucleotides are TGTGCCAGCAGTTACTCGAATAGCCAGTCCTACGAGCAGTACTTC. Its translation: CASSYSNSQSYEQYF.

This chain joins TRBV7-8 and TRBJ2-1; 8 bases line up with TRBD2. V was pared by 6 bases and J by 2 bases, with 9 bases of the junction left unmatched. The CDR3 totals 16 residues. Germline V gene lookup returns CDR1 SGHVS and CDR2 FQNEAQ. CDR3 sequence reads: CASRPGRAGAYNEQFF. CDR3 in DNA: TGTGCCAGCAGACCGGGGCGAGCGGGGGCCTACAATGAGCAGTTCTTC.

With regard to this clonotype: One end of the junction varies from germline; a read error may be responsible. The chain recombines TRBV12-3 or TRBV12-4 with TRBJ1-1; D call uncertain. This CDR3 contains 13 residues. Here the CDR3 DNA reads TGTGCCAGCAGCAACAGCAGGAACACTGAAGCTTTGTTT. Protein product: CASSNSRNTEALF.